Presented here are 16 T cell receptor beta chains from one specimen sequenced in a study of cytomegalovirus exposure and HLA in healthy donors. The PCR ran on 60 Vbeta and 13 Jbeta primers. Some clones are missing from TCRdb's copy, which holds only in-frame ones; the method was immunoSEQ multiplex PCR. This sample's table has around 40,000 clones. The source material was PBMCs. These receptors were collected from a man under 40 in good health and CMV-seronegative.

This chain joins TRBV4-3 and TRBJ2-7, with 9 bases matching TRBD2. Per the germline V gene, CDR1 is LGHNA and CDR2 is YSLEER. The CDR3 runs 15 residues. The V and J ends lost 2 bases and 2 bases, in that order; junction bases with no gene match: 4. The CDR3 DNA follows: TGCGCCAGCAGCCAAAGACTAGCGGAAGCCTACGAGCAGTACTTC. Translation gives CASSQRLAEAYEQYF.

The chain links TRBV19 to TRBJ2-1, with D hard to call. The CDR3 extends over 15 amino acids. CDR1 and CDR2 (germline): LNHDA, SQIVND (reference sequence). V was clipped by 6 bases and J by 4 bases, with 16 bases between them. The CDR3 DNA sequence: TGTGCCAGTAGACCTCCTTGGGCAGCTTACAATGAGCAGTTCTTC. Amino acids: CASRPPWAAYNEQFF.

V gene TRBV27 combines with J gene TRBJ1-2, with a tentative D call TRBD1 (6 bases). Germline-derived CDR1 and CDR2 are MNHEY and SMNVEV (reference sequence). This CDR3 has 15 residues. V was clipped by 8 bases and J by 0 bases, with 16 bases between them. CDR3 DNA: TGTGCCAGCCGCCTGGGGGGGCCGTCTAACTATGGCTACACCTTC. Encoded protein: CASRLGGPSNYGYTF.

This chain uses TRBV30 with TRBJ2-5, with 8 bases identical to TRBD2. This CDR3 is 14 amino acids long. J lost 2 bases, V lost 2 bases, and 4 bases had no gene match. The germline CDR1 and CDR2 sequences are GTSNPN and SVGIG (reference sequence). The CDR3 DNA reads TGTGCCTGGAGTCCCCGCGGGGGGCAAGAGACCCAGTACTTC. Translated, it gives CAWSPRGGQETQYF.

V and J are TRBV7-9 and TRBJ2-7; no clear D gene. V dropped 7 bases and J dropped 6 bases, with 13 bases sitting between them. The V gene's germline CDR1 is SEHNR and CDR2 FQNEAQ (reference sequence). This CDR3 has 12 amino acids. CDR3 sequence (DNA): TGTGCCAGCAACCTAGGCGGTGGCGAGCAGTACTTC. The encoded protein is CASNLGGGEQYF.

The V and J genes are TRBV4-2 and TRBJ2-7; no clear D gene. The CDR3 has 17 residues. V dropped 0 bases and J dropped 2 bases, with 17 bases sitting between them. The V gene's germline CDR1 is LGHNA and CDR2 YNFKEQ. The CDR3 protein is CASSQDPLARMTYEQYF. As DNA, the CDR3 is TGTGCCAGCAGCCAAGATCCCTTAGCCAGAATGACCTACGAGCAGTACTTC.

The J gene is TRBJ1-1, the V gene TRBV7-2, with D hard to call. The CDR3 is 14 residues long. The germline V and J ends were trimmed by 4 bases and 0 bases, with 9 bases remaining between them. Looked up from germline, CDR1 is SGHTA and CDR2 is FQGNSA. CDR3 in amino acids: CASSSPVMNTEAFF. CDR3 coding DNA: TGTGCCAGCAGCTCCCCAGTAATGAACACTGAAGCTTTCTTT.

CDR3 amino acids: CASSLGKDYAYEQYF. The CDR3 nucleotides are TGTGCCAGCAGCTTAGGAAAGGACTACGCCTACGAGCAGTACTTC. The chain couples TRBV11-2 to TRBJ2-7; D possibly corresponds to TRBD2 (6 bases). The germline CDR1 and CDR2 sequences are SGHAT and FQNNGV. V shed 1 base and J shed 2 bases, with 12 bases lying between them. The CDR3 covers 15 residues.

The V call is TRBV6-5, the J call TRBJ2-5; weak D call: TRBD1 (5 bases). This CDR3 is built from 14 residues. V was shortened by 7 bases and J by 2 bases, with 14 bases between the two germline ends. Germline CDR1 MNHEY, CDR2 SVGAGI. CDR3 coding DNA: TGTGCCAGCAAGGGGAACATCATGCAAGAGACCCAGTACTTC. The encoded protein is CASKGNIMQETQYF.

The CDR3 is CASGPTGSRHGYTF. The CDR3 DNA is TGCGCCAGCGGCCCTACCGGGTCGCGGCATGGCTACACCTTC. This chain uses TRBV5-1 with TRBJ1-2; D is unresolved. This CDR3 spans 14 amino acids. Germline-derived CDR1 and CDR2 are SGHRS and YFSETQ. Trimming stripped 7 bases from V and 6 bases from J, with 19 bases between.

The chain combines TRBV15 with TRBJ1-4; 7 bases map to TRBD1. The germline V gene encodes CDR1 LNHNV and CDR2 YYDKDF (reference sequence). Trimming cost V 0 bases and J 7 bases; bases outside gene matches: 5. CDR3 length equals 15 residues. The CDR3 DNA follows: TGTGCCACCAGCAGAGATCTAGGGGGCGGTGAAAAACTGTTTTTT. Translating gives CATSRDLGGGEKLFF. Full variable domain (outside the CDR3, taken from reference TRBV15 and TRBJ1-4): DAMVIQNPRYQVTQFGKPVTLSCSQTLNHNVMYWYQQKSSQAPKLLFHYYDKDFNNEADTPDNFQSRRPNTSFCFLDIRSPGLGDTAMYLCATSRDLGGGEKLFFGSGTQLSVL.

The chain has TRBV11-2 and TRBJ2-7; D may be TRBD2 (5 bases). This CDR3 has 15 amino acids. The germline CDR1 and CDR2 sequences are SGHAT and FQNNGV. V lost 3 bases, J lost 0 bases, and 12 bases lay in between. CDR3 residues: CASSFGVSGSYEQYF. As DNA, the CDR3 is TGTGCCAGCAGCTTCGGGGTTTCGGGCTCCTACGAGCAGTACTTC.

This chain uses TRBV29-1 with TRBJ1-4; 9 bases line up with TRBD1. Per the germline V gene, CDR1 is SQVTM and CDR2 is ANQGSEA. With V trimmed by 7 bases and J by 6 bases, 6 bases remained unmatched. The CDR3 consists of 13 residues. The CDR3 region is CSAQTGGDEKLFF. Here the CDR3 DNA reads TGCAGCGCTCAGACAGGGGGAGATGAAAAACTGTTTTTT.

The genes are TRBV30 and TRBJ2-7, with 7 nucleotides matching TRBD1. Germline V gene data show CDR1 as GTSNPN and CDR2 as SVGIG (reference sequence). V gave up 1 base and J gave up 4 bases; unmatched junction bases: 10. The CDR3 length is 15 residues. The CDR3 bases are TGTGCCTGGAGTGCCCACACAGGGGCCGGGTACGAGCAGTACTTC. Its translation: CAWSAHTGAGYEQYF.

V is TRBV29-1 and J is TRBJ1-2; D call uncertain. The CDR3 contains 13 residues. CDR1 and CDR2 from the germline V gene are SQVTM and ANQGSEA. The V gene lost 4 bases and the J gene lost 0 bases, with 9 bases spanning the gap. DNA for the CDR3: TGCAGCGTTGTACAGTTAGCTAACTATGGCTACACCTTC. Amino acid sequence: CSVVQLANYGYTF.

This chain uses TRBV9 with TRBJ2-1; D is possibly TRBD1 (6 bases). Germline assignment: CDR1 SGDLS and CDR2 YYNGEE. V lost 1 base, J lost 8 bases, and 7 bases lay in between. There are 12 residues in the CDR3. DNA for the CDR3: TGTGCCAGCAGCGTACGGACAGATGAGCAGTTCTTC. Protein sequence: CASSVRTDEQFF.